This TCR beta chain was identified in a study of identical twins. Overall study findings and caveats: Fewer insertions marked abundant cord blood beta clonotypes; young adult naive trended weakly, memory not at all.

There are a few counts of this clonotype. Its target is not known. V was clipped by 6 bases and J by 1 base; unmatched bases: 5. The CDR3 runs to 14 residues. CDR1 and CDR2 from the germline V gene are SGHDT and YYEEEE. Each CDR3 protein is one row after TCRdb ran MiXCR on the 5' RACE reads. The top ten hold 0.95% to 1% of the sample, which has some 500,000 distinct CDR3 sequences, more than 13% seen once. Another study also made use of these data, one on yellow fever vaccine responses in identical twins.

Sequencing used CD4+ T cells sorted from blood. The source is a woman under 30 in good health. The chain combines TRBV5-6 with TRBJ2-7; 9 bases agree with TRBD1. For the CDR3, the DNA is TGTGCCAGCACCCGACAGGGGGGATCCTACGAGCAGTACTTC. This encodes CASTRQGGSYEQYF.